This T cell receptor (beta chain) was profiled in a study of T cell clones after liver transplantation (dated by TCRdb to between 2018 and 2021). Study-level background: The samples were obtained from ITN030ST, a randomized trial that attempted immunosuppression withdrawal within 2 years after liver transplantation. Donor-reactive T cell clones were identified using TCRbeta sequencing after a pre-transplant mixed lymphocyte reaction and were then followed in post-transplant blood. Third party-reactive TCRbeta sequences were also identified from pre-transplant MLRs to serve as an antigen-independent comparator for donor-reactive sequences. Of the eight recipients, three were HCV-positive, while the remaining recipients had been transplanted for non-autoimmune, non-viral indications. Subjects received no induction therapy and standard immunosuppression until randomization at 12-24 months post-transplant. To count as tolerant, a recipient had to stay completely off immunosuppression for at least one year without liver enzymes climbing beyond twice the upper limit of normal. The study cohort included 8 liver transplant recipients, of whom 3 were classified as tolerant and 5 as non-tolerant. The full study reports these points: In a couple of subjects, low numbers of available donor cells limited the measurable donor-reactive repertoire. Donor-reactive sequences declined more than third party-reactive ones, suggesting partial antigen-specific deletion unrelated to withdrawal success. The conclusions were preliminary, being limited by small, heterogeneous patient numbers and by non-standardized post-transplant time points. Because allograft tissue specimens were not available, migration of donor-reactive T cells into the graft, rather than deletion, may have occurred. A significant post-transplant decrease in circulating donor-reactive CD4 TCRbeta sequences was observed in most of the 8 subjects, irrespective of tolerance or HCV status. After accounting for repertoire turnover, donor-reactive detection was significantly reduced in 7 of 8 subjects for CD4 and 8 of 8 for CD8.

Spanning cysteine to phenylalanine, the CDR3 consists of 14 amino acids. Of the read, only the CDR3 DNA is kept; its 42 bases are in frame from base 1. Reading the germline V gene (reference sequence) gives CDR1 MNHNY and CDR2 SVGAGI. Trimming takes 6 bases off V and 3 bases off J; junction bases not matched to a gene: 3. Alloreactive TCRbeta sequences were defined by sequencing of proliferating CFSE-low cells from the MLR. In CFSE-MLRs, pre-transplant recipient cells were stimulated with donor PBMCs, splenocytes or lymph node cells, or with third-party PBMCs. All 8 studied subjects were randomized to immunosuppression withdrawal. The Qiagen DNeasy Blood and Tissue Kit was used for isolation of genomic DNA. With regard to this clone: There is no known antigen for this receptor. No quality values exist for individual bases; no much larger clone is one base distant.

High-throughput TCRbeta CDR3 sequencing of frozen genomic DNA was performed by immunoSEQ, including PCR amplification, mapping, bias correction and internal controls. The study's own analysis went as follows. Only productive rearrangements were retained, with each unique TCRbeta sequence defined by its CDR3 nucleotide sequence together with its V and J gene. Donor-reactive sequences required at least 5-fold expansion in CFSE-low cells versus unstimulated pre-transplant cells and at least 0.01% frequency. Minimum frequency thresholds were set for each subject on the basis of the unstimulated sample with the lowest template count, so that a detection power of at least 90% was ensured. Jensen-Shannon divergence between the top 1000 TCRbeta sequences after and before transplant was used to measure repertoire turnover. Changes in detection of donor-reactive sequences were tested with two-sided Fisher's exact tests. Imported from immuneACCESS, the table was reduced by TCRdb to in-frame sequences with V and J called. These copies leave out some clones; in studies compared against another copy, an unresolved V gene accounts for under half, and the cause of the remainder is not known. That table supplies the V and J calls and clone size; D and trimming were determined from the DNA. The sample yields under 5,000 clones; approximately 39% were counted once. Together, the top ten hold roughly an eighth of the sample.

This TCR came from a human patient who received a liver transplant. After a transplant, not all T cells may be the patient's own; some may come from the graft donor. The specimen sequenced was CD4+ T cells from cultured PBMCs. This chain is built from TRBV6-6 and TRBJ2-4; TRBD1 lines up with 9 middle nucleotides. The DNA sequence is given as TGTGCCAGCAGGACAGGGGGTCTCAAAAACATTCAGTACTTC. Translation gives CASRTGGLKNIQYF.